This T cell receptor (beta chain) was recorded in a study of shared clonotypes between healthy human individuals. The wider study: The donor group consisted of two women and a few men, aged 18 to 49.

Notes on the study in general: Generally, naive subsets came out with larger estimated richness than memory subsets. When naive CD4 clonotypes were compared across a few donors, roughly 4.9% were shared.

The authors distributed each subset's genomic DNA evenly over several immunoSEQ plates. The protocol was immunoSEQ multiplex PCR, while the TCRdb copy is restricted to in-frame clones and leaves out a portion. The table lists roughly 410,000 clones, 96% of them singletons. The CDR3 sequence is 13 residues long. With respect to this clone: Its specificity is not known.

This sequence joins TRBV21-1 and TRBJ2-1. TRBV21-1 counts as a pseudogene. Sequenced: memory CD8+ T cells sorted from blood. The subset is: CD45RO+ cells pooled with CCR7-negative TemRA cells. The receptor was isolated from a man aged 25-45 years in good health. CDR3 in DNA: TGTGCCAGCAGCACGGGACGTTACAATGAGCAGTTCTTC. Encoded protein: CASSTGRYNEQFF.